Each of the 17 T cell receptor beta chains below was sequenced from the same sample in a study of Tregs in tolerant kidney transplant recipients. Here immunoSEQ multiplex PCR was the method, and the copy in TCRdb shows in-frame clones only, minus some. The sample lists roughly 19,000 clones, around 71% seen once, with approximately 3.7% in the top ten. The antigens these receptors bind are not known. Input material: Tregs from blood cultured with allogeneic cells. The receptors stem from a human donor in good health.

Only a few counts were recorded for this clone. The chain carries TRBV19 and TRBJ2-6; TRBD1 is a possible D gene (5 bases). Germline CDR1 LNHDA, CDR2 SQIVND (reference sequence). V was trimmed by 2 bases and J by 2 bases, leaving 7 bases between them. The CDR3 consists of 15 residues. CDR3 in DNA: TGTGCCAGTAGTATAAGCAGGGCTGGGGCCAACGTCCTGACTTTC. Translated, it gives CASSISRAGANVLTF.

The V call is TRBV6-5, the J call TRBJ2-1; 9 bases fit TRBD2. V gave up 6 bases and J gave up 2 bases; unmatched junction bases: 5. The CDR3 sequence is 15 residues long. Germline V gives CDR1 MNHEY, CDR2 SVGAGI. The CDR3 loop is CASRLAGAPYNEQFF. The CDR3 nucleotides read TGTGCCAGCAGGTTAGCGGGGGCACCCTACAATGAGCAGTTCTTC.

V is TRBV19 and J is TRBJ2-3; 8 bases line up with TRBD1. Losses at the gene ends were 9 bases for V and 0 bases for J; bases not matched to a gene: 2. The V gene's germline CDR1 is LNHDA and CDR2 SQIVND (reference sequence). The CDR3 sequence is 13 residues long. Written as DNA, the CDR3 is TGTGCCAGCGACAGGGGTAGCACAGATACGCAGTATTTT. Residues: CASDRGSTDTQYF.

The chain recombines TRBV12-5 with TRBJ2-5; D gene unclear. V lost 3 bases, J lost 1 base, and 6 bases lay in between. From germline, CDR1 is LGHNT and CDR2 FRNRAP. The CDR3 contains 13 residues. CDR3 nucleotides: TGTGCTAGTGGTTTAGCGACCCAAGAGACCCAGTACTTC. Protein product: CASGLATQETQYF.

V gene TRBV18 combines with J gene TRBJ2-1; D not certain. Germline V gene lookup returns CDR1 KGHSH and CDR2 LQKENI. V shed 2 bases and J shed 3 bases, with 11 bases lying between them. CDR3 length: 15 residues. The CDR3 loop is CASSPAAGYYNEQFF. Written as DNA, the CDR3 is TGTGCCAGCTCACCAGCCGCTGGCTACTACAATGAGCAGTTCTTC.

This clone was counted only a few times. J is TRBJ1-2 and V is TRBV6-6, with 7 bases matching TRBD1. From germline, CDR1 is MNHNY and CDR2 SVGAGI (reference sequence). Trimming took 8 bases from V and 5 from J; bases not matched to a gene: 14. The CDR3 sequence is 15 residues long. Written as DNA, the CDR3 is TGTGCCAGCTGTCGGACAGGATTAACCCCTTATGGCTACACCTTC. Residues: CASCRTGLTPYGYTF.

The chain joins TRBV7-8 to TRBJ1-5; TRBD1 matches 9 bases. The CDR3 totals 16 residues. CDR1 SGHVS and CDR2 FQNEAQ come from the germline V gene. With V trimmed by 6 bases and J by 7 bases, 13 bases remained unmatched. CDR3 sequence reads: CASSSPGTGIGQPQHF. The DNA of the CDR3 is TGTGCCAGCAGTTCTCCCGGGACAGGGATCGGACAGCCCCAGCATTTT.

The chain employs TRBV19 and TRBJ1-2; D gene ambiguous. CDR3 length equals 13 residues. Trimming took 3 bases from V and 4 from J, leaving 9 bases between them. CDR1 is LNHDA, CDR2 SQIVND, per germline (reference sequence). In nucleotides, the CDR3 is TGTGCCAGTAGTATCGTCGGGCTCTATGGCTACACCTTC. Encoded protein: CASSIVGLYGYTF.

The V gene is TRBV10-3, the J gene TRBJ1-1, with TRBD1 matching over 7 bases. Trimming removed 2 bases from V and 3 bases from J; junction bases left unmatched: 6. CDR1 and CDR2 from the germline V gene are ENHRY and SYGVKD. CDR3 size: 15 residues. The CDR3 nucleotides are TGTGCCATCAGTGAGACCCACAGGGGTTACACTGAAGCTTTCTTT. This codes for CAISETHRGYTEAFF.

In its sample, this clone was seen a few times. The rearrangement joins TRBV6-7 to TRBJ2-7, with 14 bases identical to TRBD2. TRBV6-7 is annotated as an ORF whose role is uncertain. Trimming took 2 bases from V and 4 from J; bases not matched to a gene: 10. The CDR3 is 18 amino acids. CDR3 residues: CASSYLTGTSGGPYEQYF. CDR3 coding DNA: TGTGCCAGCAGTTACCTCACCGGGACTAGCGGGGGCCCTTACGAGCAGTACTTC.

V usage is TRBV2 and J usage is TRBJ2-3; TRBD2 agrees at 9 bases. This CDR3 comprises 16 residues. Per germline, CDR1 SNHLY and CDR2 FYNNEI. J gave up 2 bases and V 6 bases, and 9 bases lay outside the gene matches. CDR3 DNA: TGTGCCAGCAGCCCCCGACTAGCGGAGCCCACAGATACGCAGTATTTT. Translating gives CASSPRLAEPTDTQYF.

This chain joins TRBV11-2 and TRBJ2-3; TRBD2 agrees at 9 bases. This CDR3 has 15 residues. Trimming cost V 5 bases and J 4 bases; bases outside gene matches: 7. CDR1 SGHAT and CDR2 FQNNGV come from the germline V gene. The CDR3 reads CASSPLAGAADTQYF. The CDR3 DNA is TGTGCCAGCAGCCCTTTAGCGGGAGCAGCAGATACGCAGTATTTT.

The rearrangement joins TRBV18 to TRBJ1-6, with 8 positions matching TRBD1. Germline CDR1 reads KGHSH; CDR2 reads LQKENI. CDR3 size: 15 residues. The J segment lost 9 bases and the V segment lost 2 bases, leaving 6 bases of the junction unmatched. The CDR3 DNA is TGTGCCAGCTCACCAATCGCAGGGGGCGGTTCACCCCTCCACTTT. Residues: CASSPIAGGGSPLHF.

This clone was found a few times. The rearrangement uses TRBV6-5 and TRBJ2-1; 8 positions match TRBD1. The CDR3 consists of 13 residues. Germline CDR1 and CDR2: MNHEY and SVGAGI. Trimming removed 6 bases from V and 7 bases from J; junction bases left unmatched: 5. CDR3 DNA: TGTGCCAGCAGACGGACAGGGAGGAATGAGCAGTTCTTC. Encoded protein: CASRRTGRNEQFF.

This clone has a handful of counts. The J gene is TRBJ1-1, the V gene TRBV21-1; the listed D gene, TRBD1, was not tested against the DNA. TRBV21-1 is designated a pseudogene. CDR3 length: 12 residues. CDR3: CGVQRDREGAFF. The CDR3, as DNA: TGTGGTGTTCAGAGGGACAGGGAAGGCGCTTTCTTT.

This clone is medium-sized by share. This chain links TRBV2 with TRBJ1-4; D perhaps matches TRBD1 (5 bases). The CDR3 covers 13 residues. CDR1 and CDR2 from the germline V gene are SNHLY and FYNNEI. Trimming removed 2 bases at V and 10 bases at J, with 11 bases between. DNA of the CDR3: TGTGCCAGCAGTGAATTCCCGGGACGAAAACTGTTTTTT. Protein product: CASSEFPGRKLFF.

The sample holds a few counts of this clone. This rearrangement joins TRBV6-5 to TRBJ2-1, with 7 bases that match TRBD2. V dropped 2 bases and J dropped 9; count of bases not matched to a gene: 4. CDR3 length: 13 residues. Germline V CDR1 and CDR2: MNHEY, SVGAGI. CDR3: CASSYLTGGEQFF. The CDR3 nucleotides read TGTGCCAGCAGTTACCTGACGGGGGGTGAGCAGTTCTTC.